The 29 T cell receptor beta chains below all came from one sample that was sequenced in a study of a mutant IDH1 vaccine in newly diagnosed glioma. The repertoire was sequenced with immunoSEQ multiplex PCR; TCRdb's copy has only in-frame clones and lacks some. The sample has about 32,000 clones, 78% seen once. Time point: week 11, during vaccination. Every single dose of the vaccine, 300 ug of mutant IDH1 20-mer peptide, came with topical imiquimod. What these receptors recognize is not known. Sequencing was performed on PBMCs, taken from a glioma patient whose treatment included an IDH1 peptide vaccine. The receptor set was obtained from a man aged 30 to 45 with glioma.

The chain is built from TRBV9 and TRBJ1-2; D is perhaps TRBD1 (5 bases). The V gene lost 4 bases and the J gene lost 3 bases, with 10 bases spanning the gap. This CDR3 has 13 residues. Germline CDR1 is SGDLS and CDR2 is YYNGEE. CDR3 in amino acids: CASSPGRYYGYTF. The CDR3 DNA follows: TGTGCCAGCAGCCCGGGACGGTACTATGGCTACACCTTC.

The chain has TRBV19 and TRBJ2-7, with a tentative D call TRBD1 (6 bases). There are 13 residues in the CDR3. Germline values: CDR1 LNHDA, CDR2 SQIVND (reference sequence). Trimming pared 1 base from V and 3 bases from J, leaving 7 bases between. The CDR3 DNA reads TGTGCCAGTAGTATAGCAGGGGACTACGAGCAGTACTTC. It codes for CASSIAGDYEQYF.

The rearrangement links TRBV9 to TRBJ2-3; 9 bases line up with TRBD2. With 0 bases clipped from V and 4 bases from J, the junction kept 6 bases outside the gene matches. The germline V gene encodes CDR1 SGDLS and CDR2 YYNGEE. The CDR3 runs to 16 residues. CDR3 loop: CASSVGSGGSADTQYF. In DNA form, the CDR3 reads TGTGCCAGCAGCGTAGGGAGCGGGGGGAGTGCAGATACGCAGTATTTT.

In this sample, this clone turned up a few times. CDR3 region: CASSYDRGSPLHF. Written as DNA, the CDR3 is TGTGCCAGCAGCTACGACAGGGGCTCACCCCTCCACTTT. The rearrangement joins TRBV7-9 to TRBJ1-6; TRBD1 aligns across 8 bases. Germline CDR1 and CDR2: SEHNR and FQNEAQ (reference sequence). Trimming took 4 bases from V and 10 from J; bases not matched to a gene: 3. CDR3 length: 13 amino acids.

The chain employs TRBV5-1 and TRBJ2-3; D may be TRBD1 or TRBD2 (6 bases each). Deletions cut 1 base from V and 4 bases from J, with 13 bases between. CDR3 size: 15 residues. The germline V gene encodes CDR1 SGHRS and CDR2 YFSETQ. The CDR3 region is CASSLIRGAPDTQYF. As DNA, the CDR3 is TGCGCCAGCAGCTTGATAAGGGGGGCCCCAGATACGCAGTATTTT.

This clone has only one observation. The chain employs TRBV5-1 and TRBJ1-2; 8 nucleotides line up with TRBD1. The V gene end was trimmed by 4 bases and the J gene end by 3 bases; junction bases not matched to a gene: 5. This CDR3 contains 14 residues. Germline V gives CDR1 SGHRS, CDR2 YFSETQ. CDR3 nucleotide sequence: TGCGCCAGCAGCCCGGGGACAGGCGACTATGGCTACACCTTC. This gives the protein CASSPGTGDYGYTF.

The chain uses TRBV29-1 and TRBJ2-3, with D tentatively TRBD1 or TRBD2 (6 bases each). Germline CDR1 is SQVTM and CDR2 is ANQGSEA. The V end was cut by 4 bases, the J end by 2 bases, with 13 bases between. This CDR3 has 14 residues. The CDR3 DNA sequence: TGCAGCGTTGTCCCACAGGGACTCACAGATACGCAGTATTTT. Its protein product is CSVVPQGLTDTQYF.

This chain uses TRBV9 with TRBJ1-2; tentative D call: TRBD1 (6 bases). Trimming left V 0 bases short and J 0 bases short, with 9 bases between. The CDR3 totals 15 residues. Per the germline V gene, CDR1 is SGDLS and CDR2 is YYNGEE. CDR3: CASSVDWDTNYGYTF. For the CDR3, the DNA is TGTGCCAGCAGCGTAGACTGGGACACTAACTATGGCTACACCTTC.

The chain carries TRBV28 and TRBJ1-5, with TRBD1 as a possible D gene (6 bases). V gave up 3 bases and J gave up 3 bases, with 15 bases separating them. The length of the CDR3 is 16 residues. The germline CDR1 and CDR2 sequences are MDHEN and SYDVKM. The CDR3 loop is CASSFWAGADNQPQHF. For the CDR3, the DNA is TGTGCCAGCAGTTTTTGGGCAGGGGCTGACAATCAGCCCCAGCATTTT.

In its sample, this clone was seen once. This sequence joins TRBV4-1 and TRBJ1-5, with D perhaps TRBD1 (6 bases). Per the germline V gene, CDR1 is MGHRA and CDR2 is YSYEKL. V was clipped by 6 bases and J by 6 bases, with 15 bases between them. This CDR3 region has 14 residues. In DNA, the CDR3 is TGCGCCAGCAGTCCAAGGGGGGAGATTCAGCCCCAGCATTTT. Translation: CASSPRGEIQPQHF.

The rearrangement links TRBV19 to TRBJ2-2, with D perhaps TRBD1 (6 bases). This CDR3 region has 13 residues. The V gene lost 5 bases and the J gene lost 4 bases, with 8 bases spanning the gap. From germline, CDR1 is LNHDA and CDR2 SQIVND (reference sequence). The CDR3 reads CASSRQATGELFF. Here the CDR3 DNA reads TGTGCCAGTAGTCGACAGGCCACCGGGGAGCTGTTTTTT.

The chain joins TRBV2 to TRBJ2-5; D tentatively reads TRBD1 or TRBD2 (5 bases each). V lost 8 bases, J lost 2 bases, and 21 bases lay in between. This CDR3 is 16 amino acids long. Per germline, CDR1 SNHLY and CDR2 FYNNEI. This CDR3 reads CASRDPSWGSQETQYF. CDR3 nucleotides: TGTGCCAGCCGGGACCCAAGCTGGGGGTCGCAAGAGACCCAGTACTTC.

This chain joins TRBV7-6 and TRBJ2-1; 8 nucleotides match TRBD1. CDR3 length: 15 residues. The ends lost 5 bases at V and 2 bases at J; junction bases unmatched: 5. Germline V gives CDR1 SGHVS, CDR2 FNYEAQ. The CDR3 loop is CASSPGQGPYNEQFF. In DNA form, the CDR3 reads TGTGCCAGCAGCCCCGGACAGGGTCCCTACAATGAGCAGTTCTTC.

V gene TRBV30 combines with J gene TRBJ2-7, with D uncertain. The germline V and J ends were trimmed by 5 bases and 4 bases, with 18 bases remaining between them. The CDR3 runs 14 residues. In germline, CDR1 is GTSNPN, CDR2 SVGIG (reference sequence). Here the CDR3 reads CAWEDPWGRYEQYF. CDR3 DNA sequence: TGTGCCTGGGAAGACCCCTGGGGTCGGTACGAGCAGTACTTC.

The rearrangement joins TRBV27 to TRBJ1-3; D is uncertain. Per germline, CDR1 MNHEY and CDR2 SMNVEV (reference sequence). The CDR3 spans 13 residues. V was cut by 5 bases and J by 0 bases, with 5 bases left in between. The CDR3 reads CASSRSSGNTIYF. The CDR3 region has the DNA TGTGCCAGCAGTCGGAGCTCTGGAAACACCATATATTTT.

This clone was detected only once. This sequence joins TRBV7-2 and TRBJ1-5; D unresolved. Germline V gene lookup returns CDR1 SGHTA and CDR2 FQGNSA. With 5 bases removed from V and 0 bases from J, the gap between germline ends came to 14 bases. This CDR3 spans 16 amino acids. CDR3 DNA sequence: TGTGCCAGCAGCCCCTGGAACGATGCTAGCAATCAGCCCCAGCATTTT. This codes for CASSPWNDASNQPQHF.

The rearrangement links TRBV9 to TRBJ2-1; weak D call: TRBD2 (6 bases). The CDR3 length is 15 residues. Trimming removed 4 bases from V and 5 bases from J, with 16 bases in between. The germline CDR1 and CDR2 sequences are SGDLS and YYNGEE. The CDR3 DNA reads TGTGCCAGCAGCTCAAACCCGACTAGTGACAATGAGCAGTTCTTC. Translated, it gives CASSSNPTSDNEQFF.

V usage is TRBV4-1 and J usage is TRBJ1-2, with TRBD1 matching over 11 bases. This CDR3 is built from 17 residues. V shed 0 bases and J 4 bases; nucleotides not matched to a gene: 7. Germline-derived CDR1 and CDR2 are MGHRA and YSYEKL. CDR3 amino acids: CASSQEGSGQGGYGYTF. CDR3 coding DNA: TGCGCCAGCAGCCAAGAGGGCTCGGGACAGGGGGGCTATGGCTACACCTTC.

The chain employs TRBV5-7 and TRBJ2-1, with D uncertain. TRBV5-7 is recorded as an ORF, its role being uncertain. The V end was cut by 3 bases, the J end by 4 bases, with 11 bases between. The CDR3 contains 14 residues. CDR3 DNA sequence: TGTGCCAGCAGCTCGGGCGTCAGGTACAATGAGCAGTTCTTC. Translated: CASSSGVRYNEQFF.

CDR3 DNA sequence: TGTGCCTGGAGTTTCGATAGAAAATATGGCTACACCTTC. Its translation is CAWSFDRKYGYTF. The V call is TRBV30, the J call TRBJ1-2; D remains unclear. Germline V CDR1 and CDR2: GTSNPN, SVGIG (reference sequence). V lost 2 bases to trimming and J lost 5 bases, with 12 bases between them. CDR3 length equals 13 residues.

The chain employs TRBV7-2 and TRBJ1-1, with D unclear. Germline lookup yields CDR1 SGHTA and CDR2 FQGNSA. Trimming took off 5 bases at V and 7 bases at J, with 14 bases between the two ends. The CDR3 extends over 13 amino acids. The CDR3: CASSPDRVGEAFF. The CDR3 nucleotides read TGTGCCAGCAGCCCCGATAGGGTGGGTGAAGCTTTCTTT.

The chain recombines TRBV9 with TRBJ1-3, with 8 bases that match TRBD1. The germline V gene encodes CDR1 SGDLS and CDR2 YYNGEE. The CDR3 runs 16 residues. V gave up 0 bases and J gave up 1 base; unmatched junction bases: 3. The CDR3 DNA reads TGTGCCAGCAGCGTAGATAACAGGGGGTCTGGAAACACCATATATTTT. This sequence encodes CASSVDNRGSGNTIYF.

This chain uses TRBV4-1 with TRBJ1-4; no clear D gene. In germline, CDR1 is MGHRA, CDR2 YSYEKL. This CDR3 comprises 14 residues. Trimming shortened V by 5 bases and J by 2 bases, and 9 bases separated the two germline ends. CDR3 in DNA: TGCGCCAGCAGCTTCTACGGGACTAATGAAAAACTGTTTTTT. Translated, it gives CASSFYGTNEKLFF.

The chain combines TRBV11-3 with TRBJ2-5, with 8 bases that match TRBD1. The CDR3 covers 13 residues. V was pared by 4 bases and J by 7 bases, with 5 bases of the junction left unmatched. Germline V gives CDR1 SGHNT, CDR2 YENEEA. The CDR3 DNA follows: TGTGCCAGCAGCTCGACAGGGGCCGTGACCCAGTACTTC. It translates to CASSSTGAVTQYF.

The chain carries TRBV19 and TRBJ2-7; a possible D gene is TRBD1 (5 bases). Germline CDR1 LNHDA, CDR2 SQIVND (reference sequence). The CDR3 totals 14 residues. V was shortened by 5 bases and J by 1 base, with 12 bases between the two germline ends. CDR3 coding DNA: TGTGCCAGTAGTCCCACAGGTACTTCCTACGAGCAGTACTTC. Its protein product is CASSPTGTSYEQYF.

The V gene is TRBV14, the J gene TRBJ2-6; weak D call: TRBD1 (5 bases). Germline V gene sequence: CDR1 SGHDN, CDR2 FVKESK. Trimming pared 1 base from V and 8 bases from J, leaving 12 bases between. This CDR3 is built from 15 residues. The CDR3 DNA reads TGTGCCAGCAGCCAAGGGGGCAGGGTAACCAACGTCCTGACTTTC. Its translation is CASSQGGRVTNVLTF.

This clone is termed medium-sized. CDR3 DNA sequence: TGTGCCAGCAGCGTAGGTGCCGGCAATCAGCCCCAGCATTTT. Its translation: CASSVGAGNQPQHF. The chain links TRBV9 to TRBJ1-5; no reliable D call. Per the germline V gene, CDR1 is SGDLS and CDR2 is YYNGEE. The CDR3 has 14 residues. Trimming shortened V by 0 bases and J by 2 bases, and 6 bases separated the two germline ends.

V gene TRBV4-3 combines with J gene TRBJ2-6; D not certain. Between the trimmed V and J ends, which lost 1 base and 0 bases, there was a span of 4 bases. There are 15 residues in the CDR3. Germline loops: CDR1 LGHNA, CDR2 YSLEER. The CDR3 reads CASSQVDSGANVLTF. As DNA, the CDR3 is TGCGCCAGCAGCCAAGTCGACTCTGGGGCCAACGTCCTGACTTTC.

The chain is built from TRBV5-8 and TRBJ2-1; tentative D call: TRBD2 (7 bases). Between the trimmed V and J ends, which lost 3 bases and 4 bases, there was a span of 14 bases. The CDR3 runs to 15 residues. Germline V gene data show CDR1 as SGHTS and CDR2 as YDEGEE. The CDR3: CASSSRTAGYNEQFF. CDR3 nucleotides: TGTGCCAGCAGCTCGAGGACAGCGGGGTACAATGAGCAGTTCTTC.